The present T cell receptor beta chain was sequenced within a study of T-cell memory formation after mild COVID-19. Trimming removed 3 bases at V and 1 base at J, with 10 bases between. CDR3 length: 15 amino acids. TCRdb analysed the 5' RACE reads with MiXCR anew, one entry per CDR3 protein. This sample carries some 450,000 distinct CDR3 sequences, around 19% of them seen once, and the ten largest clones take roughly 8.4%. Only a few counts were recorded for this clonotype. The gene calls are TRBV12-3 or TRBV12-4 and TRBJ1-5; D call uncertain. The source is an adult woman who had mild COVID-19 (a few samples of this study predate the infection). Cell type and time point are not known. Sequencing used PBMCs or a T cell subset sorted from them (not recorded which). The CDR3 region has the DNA TGTGCCAGCAGTTTGGCGGGTAGGAGCAATCAGCCCCAGCATTTT. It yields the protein CASSLAGRSNQPQHF.